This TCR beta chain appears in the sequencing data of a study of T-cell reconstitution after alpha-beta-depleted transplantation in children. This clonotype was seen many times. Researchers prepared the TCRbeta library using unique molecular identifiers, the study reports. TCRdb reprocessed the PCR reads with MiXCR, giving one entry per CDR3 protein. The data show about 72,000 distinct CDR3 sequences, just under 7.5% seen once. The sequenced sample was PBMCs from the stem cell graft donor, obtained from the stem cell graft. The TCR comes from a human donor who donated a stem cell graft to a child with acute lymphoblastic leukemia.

CDR3 protein: CASSVASATNTGELFF. The CDR3 DNA reads as TGTGCCAGCAGCGTAGCTAGCGCTACGAACACCGGGGAGCTGTTTTTT. The gene calls are TRBV9 and TRBJ2-2, with D tentatively TRBD2 (6 bases). The CDR3 is 16 amino acids. V was trimmed by 0 bases and J by 0 bases, leaving 9 bases between them. Germline V gene lookup returns CDR1 SGDLS and CDR2 YYNGEE.